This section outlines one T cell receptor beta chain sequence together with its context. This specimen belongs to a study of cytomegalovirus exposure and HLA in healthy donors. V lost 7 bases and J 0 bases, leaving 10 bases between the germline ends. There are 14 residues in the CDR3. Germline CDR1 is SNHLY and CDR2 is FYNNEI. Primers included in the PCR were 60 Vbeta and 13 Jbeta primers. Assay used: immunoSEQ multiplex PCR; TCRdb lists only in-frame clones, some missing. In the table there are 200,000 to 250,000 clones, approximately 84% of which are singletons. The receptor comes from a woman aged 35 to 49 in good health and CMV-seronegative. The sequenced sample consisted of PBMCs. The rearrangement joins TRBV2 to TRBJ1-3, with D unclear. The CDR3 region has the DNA TGTGCCAGCACCCGTGAGAACTCTGGAAACACCATATATTTT. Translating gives CASTRENSGNTIYF.